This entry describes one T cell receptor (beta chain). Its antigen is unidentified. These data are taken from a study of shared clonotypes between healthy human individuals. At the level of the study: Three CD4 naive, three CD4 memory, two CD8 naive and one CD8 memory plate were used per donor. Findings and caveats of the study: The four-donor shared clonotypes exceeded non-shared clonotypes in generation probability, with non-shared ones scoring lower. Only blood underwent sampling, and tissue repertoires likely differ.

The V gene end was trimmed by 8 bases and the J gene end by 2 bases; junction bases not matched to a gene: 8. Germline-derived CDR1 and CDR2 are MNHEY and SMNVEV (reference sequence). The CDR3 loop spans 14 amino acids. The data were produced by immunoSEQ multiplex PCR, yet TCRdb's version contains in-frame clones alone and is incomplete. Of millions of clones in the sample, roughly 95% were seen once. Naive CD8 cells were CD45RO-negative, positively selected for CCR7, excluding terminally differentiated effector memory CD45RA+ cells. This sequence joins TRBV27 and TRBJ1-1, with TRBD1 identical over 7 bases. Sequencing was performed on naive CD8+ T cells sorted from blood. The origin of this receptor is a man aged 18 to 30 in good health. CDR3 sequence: CASGRTGANTEAFF. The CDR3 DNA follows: TGTGCCAGCGGACGAACAGGGGCCAACACTGAAGCTTTCTTT.